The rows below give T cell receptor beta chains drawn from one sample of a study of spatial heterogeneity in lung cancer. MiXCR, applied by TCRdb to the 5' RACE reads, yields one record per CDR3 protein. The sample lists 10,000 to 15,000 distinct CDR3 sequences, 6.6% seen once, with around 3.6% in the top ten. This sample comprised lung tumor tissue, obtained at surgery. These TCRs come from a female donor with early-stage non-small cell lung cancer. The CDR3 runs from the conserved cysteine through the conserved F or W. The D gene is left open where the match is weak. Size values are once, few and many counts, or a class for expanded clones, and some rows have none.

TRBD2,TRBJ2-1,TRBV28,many,CASSYSTGLAGGRRYNEQFF,TGTGCCAGCAGTTACTCGACGGGACTAGCGGGAGGGCGTCGCTACAATGAGCAGTTCTTC
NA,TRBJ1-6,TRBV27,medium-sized,CASRERNSPLHF,TGTGCCAGCAGGGAGAGAAATTCACCCCTCCACTTT
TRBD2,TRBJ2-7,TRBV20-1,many,CSATGTSGTYEQYF,TGCAGTGCCACCGGGACTAGCGGAACCTACGAGCAGTACTTC
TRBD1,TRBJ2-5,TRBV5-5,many,CASMTGNAETQYF,TGTGCCAGCATGACAGGGAATGCAGAGACCCAGTACTTC
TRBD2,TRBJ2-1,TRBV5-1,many,CASSSPPGRPSGFYNEQFF,TGCGCCAGCAGCTCGCCGCCTGGGAGGCCTAGCGGGTTTTACAATGAGCAGTTCTTC
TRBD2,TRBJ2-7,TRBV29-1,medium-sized,CSVRVGAGSGSYEQYF,TGCAGCGTTCGTGTTGGTGCGGGTAGCGGGAGTTACGAGCAGTACTTC
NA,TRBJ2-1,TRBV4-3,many,CASSQVGYTYNEQFF,TGCGCCAGCAGCCAAGTTGGCTATACCTACAATGAGCAGTTCTTC
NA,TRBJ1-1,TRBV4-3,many,CASSQAVAGSTEAFF,TGCGCCAGCAGCCAAGCCGTGGCGGGTTCCACTGAAGCTTTCTTT
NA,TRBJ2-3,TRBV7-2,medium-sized,CASSLVRGDTQYF,TGTGCCAGCAGCTTAGTTAGGGGAGATACGCAGTATTTT
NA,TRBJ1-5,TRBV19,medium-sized,CASNDSGVKPQHF,TGTGCCAGTAACGATTCGGGGGTGAAGCCCCAGCATTTT
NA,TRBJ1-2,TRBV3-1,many,CASSQGSVNYGYTF,TGTGCCAGCAGCCAAGGGTCGGTTAACTATGGCTACACCTTC
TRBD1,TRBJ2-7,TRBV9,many,CASRQGHEQYF,TGTGCCAGCCGACAGGGACACGAGCAGTACTTC
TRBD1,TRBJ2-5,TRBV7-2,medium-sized,CATSRDRQETQYF,TGTGCCACATCTCGGGACAGGCAAGAGACCCAGTACTTC
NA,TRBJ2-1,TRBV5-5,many,CASSLGPGTYNEQFF,TGTGCCAGCAGCTTAGGCCCGGGGACCTACAATGAGCAGTTCTTC
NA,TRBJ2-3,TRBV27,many,CASSLYWSDTQYF,TGTGCCAGCAGTTTATATTGGTCGGATACGCAGTATTTT
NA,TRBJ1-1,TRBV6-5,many,CASSSTWMNTEAFF,TGTGCCAGCAGTTCTACATGGATGAACACTGAAGCTTTCTTT
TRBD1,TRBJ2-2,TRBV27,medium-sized,CASSPPNRGRIPGELFF,TGTGCCAGCAGTCCTCCGAACAGGGGGAGGATTCCCGGGGAGCTGTTTTTT
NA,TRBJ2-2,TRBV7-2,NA,CASSLGSRTRTGELFF,TGTGCCAGCAGCTTAGGGTCCAGGACCCGCACCGGGGAGCTGTTTTTT
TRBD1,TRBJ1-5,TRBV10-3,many,CAIGTGTDYSNQPQHF,TGTGCCATCGGAACCGGGACAGATTATAGCAATCAGCCCCAGCATTTT
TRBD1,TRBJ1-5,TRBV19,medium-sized,CASSVDRGNQPQHF,TGTGCCAGTAGTGTGGACAGGGGCAATCAGCCCCAGCATTTT
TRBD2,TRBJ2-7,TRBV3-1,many,CASSQDSAGANYEQYF,TGTGCCAGCAGCCAAGATTCGGCGGGAGCTAACTACGAGCAGTACTTC
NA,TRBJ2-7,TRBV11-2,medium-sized,CASSPPTPYEQYF,TGTGCCAGCAGCCCACCCACGCCCTACGAGCAGTACTTC
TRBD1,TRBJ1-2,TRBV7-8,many,CASSGTGVLNYGYTF,TGTGCCAGCAGCGGTACAGGGGTACTTAACTATGGCTACACCTTC
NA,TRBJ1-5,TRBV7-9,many,CASSLAGQTPQHF,TGTGCCAGCAGCTTAGCAGGGCAAACGCCCCAGCATTTT
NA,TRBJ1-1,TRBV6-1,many,CASDYRGSEVAFF,TGTGCCAGCGATTATAGGGGATCCGAGGTGGCTTTCTTT
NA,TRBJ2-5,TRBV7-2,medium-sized,CASSSEVGKETQYF,TGTGCCAGCAGCTCGGAAGTAGGGAAAGAGACCCAGTACTTC
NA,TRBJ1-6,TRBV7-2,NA,CASSPLGGRTPLHF,TGTGCCAGCAGCCCCCTTGGGGGCCGGACACCCCTCCACTTT
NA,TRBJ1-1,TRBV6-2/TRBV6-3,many,CASTNRWGNTEAFF,TGTGCCAGCACAAACCGGTGGGGGAACACTGAAGCTTTCTTT
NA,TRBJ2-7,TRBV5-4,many,CASSLPGPSGYEQYF,TGTGCCAGCAGCCTTCCGGGCCCTTCAGGCTACGAGCAGTACTTC
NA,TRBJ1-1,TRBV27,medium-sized,CASKVGNTEAFF,TGTGCCAGCAAGGTAGGAAACACTGAAGCTTTCTTT
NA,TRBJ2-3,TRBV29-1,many,CSVGGRGADTQYF,TGCAGCGTCGGGGGCAGGGGCGCAGATACGCAGTATTTT
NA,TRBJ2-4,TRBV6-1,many,CASSEDPQAKNIQYF,TGTGCCAGCAGTGAAGACCCCCAAGCCAAAAACATTCAGTACTTC
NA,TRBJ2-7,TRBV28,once,CASSSPGAAYEQYF,TGTGCCAGCAGTTCCCCGGGGGCGGCCTACGAGCAGTACTTC
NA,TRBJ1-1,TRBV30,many,CAWSPTNGLGAFF,TGTGCCTGGAGTCCAACCAATGGACTGGGGGCTTTCTTT
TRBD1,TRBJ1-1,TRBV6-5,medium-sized,CASSLQGVAEAFF,TGTGCCAGCAGTTTACAGGGGGTTGCTGAAGCTTTCTTT
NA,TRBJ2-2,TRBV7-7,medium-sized,CASSHLTGELFF,TGTGCTAGCAGCCATCTCACCGGGGAGCTGTTTTTT
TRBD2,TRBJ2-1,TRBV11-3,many,CASSWRGGSGVGNEQFF,TGTGCCAGCAGCTGGCGCGGGGGGAGCGGGGTAGGTAATGAGCAGTTCTTC
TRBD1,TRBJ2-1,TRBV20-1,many,CSASLRDRVFGNEQFF,TGCAGTGCTAGTCTTCGGGACAGGGTGTTTGGCAATGAGCAGTTCTTC
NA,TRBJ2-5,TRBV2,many,CAGKPGLETQYF,TGTGCCGGAAAACCGGGACTGGAGACCCAGTACTTC
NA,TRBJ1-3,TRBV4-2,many,CASSQGGSTSGNTIYF,TGTGCCAGCAGCCAAGGGGGTTCGACCTCTGGAAACACCATATATTTT
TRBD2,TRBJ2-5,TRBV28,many,CASSLGAGAGETQYF,TGTGCCAGCAGTTTAGGAGCGGGAGCGGGTGAGACCCAGTACTTC
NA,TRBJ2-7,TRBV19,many,CAIIRVIYEQYF,TGTGCAATCATAAGGGTGATCTACGAGCAGTACTTC
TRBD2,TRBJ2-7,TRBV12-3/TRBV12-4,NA,CASSGSGSLSYEQYF,TGTGCCAGCAGTGGGAGCGGGAGCCTCTCCTACGAGCAGTACTTC
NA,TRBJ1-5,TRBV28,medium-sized,CASSLGGPNQPQHF,TGTGCCAGCAGTTTAGGAGGTCCCAATCAGCCCCAGCATTTT